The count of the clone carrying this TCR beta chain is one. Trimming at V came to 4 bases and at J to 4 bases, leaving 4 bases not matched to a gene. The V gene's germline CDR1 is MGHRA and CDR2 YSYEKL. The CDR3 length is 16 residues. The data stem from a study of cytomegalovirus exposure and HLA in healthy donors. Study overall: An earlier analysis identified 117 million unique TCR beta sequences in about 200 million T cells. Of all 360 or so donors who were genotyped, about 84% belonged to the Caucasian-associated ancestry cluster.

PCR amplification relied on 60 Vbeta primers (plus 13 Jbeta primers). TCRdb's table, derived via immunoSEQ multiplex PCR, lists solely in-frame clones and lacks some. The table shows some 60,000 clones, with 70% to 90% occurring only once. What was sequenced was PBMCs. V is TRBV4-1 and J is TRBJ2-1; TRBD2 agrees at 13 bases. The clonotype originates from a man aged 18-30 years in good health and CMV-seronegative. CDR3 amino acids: CASSRQTSGGYNEQFF. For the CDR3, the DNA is TGCGCCAGCAGCCGCCAGACTAGCGGGGGGTACAATGAGCAGTTCTTC.